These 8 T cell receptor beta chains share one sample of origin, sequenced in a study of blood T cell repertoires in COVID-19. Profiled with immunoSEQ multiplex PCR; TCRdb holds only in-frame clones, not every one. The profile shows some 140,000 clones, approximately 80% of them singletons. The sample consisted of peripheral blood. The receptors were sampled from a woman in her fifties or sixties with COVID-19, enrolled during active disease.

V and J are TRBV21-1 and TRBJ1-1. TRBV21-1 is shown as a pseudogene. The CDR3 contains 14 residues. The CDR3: CASSDKGGQEGTFF. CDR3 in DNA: TGTGCCAGCAGCGACAAGGGAGGGCAAGAGGGAACTTTCTTT.

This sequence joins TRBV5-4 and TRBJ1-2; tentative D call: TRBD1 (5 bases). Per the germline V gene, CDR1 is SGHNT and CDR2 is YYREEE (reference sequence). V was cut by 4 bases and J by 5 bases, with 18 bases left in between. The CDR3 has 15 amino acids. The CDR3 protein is CASSPGQGSRYGYTF. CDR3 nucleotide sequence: TGTGCCAGCAGCCCTGGGCAGGGCTCGCGGTATGGCTACACCTTC. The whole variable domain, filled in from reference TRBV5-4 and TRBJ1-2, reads ETGVTQSPTHLIKTRGQQVTLRCSSQSGHNTVSWYQQALGQGPQFIFQYYREEENGRGNFPPRFSGLQFPNYSSELNVNALELDDSALYLCASSPGQGSRYGYTFGSGTRLTVV.

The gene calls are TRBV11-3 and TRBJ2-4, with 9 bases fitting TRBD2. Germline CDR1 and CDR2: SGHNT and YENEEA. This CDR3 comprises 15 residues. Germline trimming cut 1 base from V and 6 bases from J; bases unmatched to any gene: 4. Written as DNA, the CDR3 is TGTGCCAGCAGCTTAGGGGGCGGGAGGGGAAACATTCAGTACTTC. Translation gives CASSLGGGRGNIQYF.

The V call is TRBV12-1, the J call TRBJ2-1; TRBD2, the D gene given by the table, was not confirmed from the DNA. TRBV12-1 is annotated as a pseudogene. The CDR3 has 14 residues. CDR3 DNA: TGTGCCAGCAGCTTCCTACCGGGAGAAGATGAGCAGTTCTTC. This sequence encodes CASSFLPGEDEQFF.

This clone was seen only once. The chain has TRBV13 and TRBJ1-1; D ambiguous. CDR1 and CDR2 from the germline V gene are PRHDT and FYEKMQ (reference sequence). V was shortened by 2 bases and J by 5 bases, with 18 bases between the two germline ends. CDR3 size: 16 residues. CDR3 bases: TGTGCCAGCAGCTTACTCACGTCACTCGGAGGGACTGAAGCTTTCTTT. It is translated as CASSLLTSLGGTEAFF.

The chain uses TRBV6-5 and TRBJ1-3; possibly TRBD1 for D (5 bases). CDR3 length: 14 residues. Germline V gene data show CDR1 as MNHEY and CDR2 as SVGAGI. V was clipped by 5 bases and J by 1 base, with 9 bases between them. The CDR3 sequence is CASSQGRSGNTIYF. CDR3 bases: TGTGCCAGCAGTCAGGGAAGGTCTGGAAACACCATATATTTT.

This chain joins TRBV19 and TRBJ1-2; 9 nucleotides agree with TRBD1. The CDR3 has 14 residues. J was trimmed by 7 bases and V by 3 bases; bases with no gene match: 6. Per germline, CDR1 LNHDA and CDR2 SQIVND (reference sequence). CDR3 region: CASSIWDREVGYTF. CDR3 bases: TGTGCCAGTAGTATCTGGGACAGGGAAGTTGGCTACACCTTC. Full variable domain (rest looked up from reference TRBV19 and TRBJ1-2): DGGITQSPKYLFRKEGQNVTLSCEQNLNHDAMYWYRQDPGQGLRLIYYSQIVNDFQKGDIAEGYSVSREKKESFPLTVTSAQKNPTAFYLCASSIWDREVGYTFGSGTRLTVV.

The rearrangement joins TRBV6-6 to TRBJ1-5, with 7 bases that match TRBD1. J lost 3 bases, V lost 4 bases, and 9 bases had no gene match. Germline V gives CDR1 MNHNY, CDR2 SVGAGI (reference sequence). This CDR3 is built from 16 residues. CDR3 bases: TGTGCCAGCAGTTCGGCCACAGGGGCCCTCAATCAGCCCCAGCATTTT. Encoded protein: CASSSATGALNQPQHF.